The T cell receptor beta chain described here comes from a study of cytomegalovirus exposure and HLA in healthy donors. Researchers ran the PCR with 60 Vbeta and 13 Jbeta primers. Measured with immunoSEQ multiplex PCR; TCRdb has only the in-frame clones, and not every one. The sample includes more than 150,000 clones, approximately 82% of them seen just once. Germline V CDR1 and CDR2: SGHDT, YYEEEE. Trimming stripped 2 bases from V and 6 bases from J, with 6 bases between. The length of the CDR3 is 11 residues. The study's findings and limits: The authors excluded some V segments, including TRBV6-2 and TRBV6-3, as indistinguishable.

As concerns this clone: The antigen remains undetermined. At the DNA level, this CDR3 is encoded by other sequences in the same sample as well.

The V gene is TRBV5-6, the J gene TRBJ2-7, with D unresolved. This TCR was recovered from a woman between 50 and 59 years old in good health and CMV-seropositive. The specimen was PBMCs. CDR3 coding DNA: TGTGCCAGCAGCTTCTCGTCCGAGCAGTACTTC. This encodes CASSFSSEQYF.